The 9 T cell receptor beta chains reported below all come from one sample, sequenced in a study of T cell responses to AZD1222 COVID-19 vaccine. The method was immunoSEQ multiplex PCR; TCRdb's version includes in-frame clones alone and lacks a portion of them. The sample has some 120,000 clones; just over 85% are singletons. Sample: peripheral blood, taken on day 0 of AZD1222 vaccination. All receptors come from an adult in good health.

This chain uses TRBV5-4 with TRBJ1-6; no reliable D call. V lost 1 base to trimming and J lost 0 bases, with 5 bases between them. The germline gives CDR1 SGHNT, CDR2 YYREEE (reference sequence). The CDR3 runs 15 residues. DNA for the CDR3: TGTGCCAGCAGCTTGCGCAGCTCCTATAATTCACCCCTCCACTTT. Translating it yields CASSLRSSYNSPLHF.

The J gene is TRBJ2-7, the V gene TRBV3-1 (or the pseudogene TRBV3-2); possible D gene TRBD2, 6 bases. CDR3 length equals 16 residues. Trimming pared 4 bases from V and 2 bases from J, leaving 18 bases between. Per the germline V gene, CDR1 is LGHDT and CDR2 is YNNKEL (reference sequence). CDR3 DNA sequence: TGTGCCAGCAGCCCCACCGGAGGCGGGGATACCTACGAGCAGTACTTC. Residues: CASSPTGGGDTYEQYF.

The chain couples TRBV2 to TRBJ2-7; 9 positions agree with TRBD1. The CDR3 has 13 residues. The V and J ends lost 7 bases and 2 bases, in that order; junction bases with no gene match: 3. Per germline, CDR1 SNHLY and CDR2 FYNNEI. In DNA form, the CDR3 reads TGTGCCAGCACACAGGGGGCGGCCTACGAGCAGTACTTC. Translated: CASTQGAAYEQYF.

V and J are TRBV5-1 and TRBJ1-1; D is uncertain. Germline CDR1 SGHRS, CDR2 YFSETQ. Trimming took 1 base from V and 0 from J, leaving 13 bases between them. CDR3 length: 16 residues. This CDR3 reads CASSLYQIGLNTEAFF. Written as DNA, the CDR3 is TGCGCCAGCAGCTTGTACCAGATCGGCCTGAACACTGAAGCTTTCTTT.

V gene TRBV14 combines with J gene TRBJ1-1; TRBD1 might be the D (5 bases). Germline CDR1 reads SGHDN; CDR2 reads FVKESK. This CDR3 is 13 amino acids long. The V and J ends lost 0 bases and 10 bases respectively, with 12 bases between them. The CDR3 sequence: CASSQDDGTGAFF. DNA of the CDR3: TGTGCCAGCAGCCAAGACGATGGTACAGGAGCTTTCTTT.

The table lists this clone with a count of one. The chain carries TRBV29-1 and TRBJ2-1; D possibly corresponds to TRBD1 (6 bases). The CDR3 is 15 amino acids. V lost 0 bases to trimming and J lost 6 bases, with 15 bases between them. Per germline, CDR1 SQVTM and CDR2 ANQGSEA. This CDR3 is CSVEEPDEGVNEQFF. The CDR3 nucleotides are TGCAGCGTTGAAGAGCCCGACGAGGGGGTCAATGAGCAGTTCTTC.

The chain has TRBV5-5 and TRBJ1-3; D unresolved. Trimming took 2 bases from V and 0 from J, leaving 15 bases between them. CDR1 is SGHKS and CDR2 is YYEKEE in the germline V gene (reference sequence). There are 17 residues in the CDR3. The CDR3 sequence is CASSFRTAPSSGNTIYF. The CDR3 DNA sequence: TGTGCCAGCAGCTTCCGGACTGCCCCGAGCTCTGGAAACACCATATATTTT.

The chain uses TRBV5-4 and TRBJ2-2; perhaps TRBD2 as D (5 bases). V was trimmed by 1 base and J by 4 bases, leaving 5 bases between them. Germline CDR1 SGHNT, CDR2 YYREEE (reference sequence). There are 13 residues in the CDR3. The CDR3 here is CASSLTSTGELFF. In nucleotides, the CDR3 is TGTGCCAGCAGCTTGACTAGCACCGGGGAGCTGTTTTTT.

The chain combines TRBV4-1 with TRBJ2-1; 12 nucleotides match TRBD2. Germline assignment: CDR1 MGHRA and CDR2 YSYEKL. Trimming at V came to 2 bases and at J to 6 bases, leaving 14 bases not matched to a gene. The CDR3 sequence is 19 residues long. The CDR3 DNA is TGCGCCAGCAGCCAACCTGGACTAGCGGGGACAAGCGAATGCAATGAGCAGTTCTTC. It is translated as CASSQPGLAGTSECNEQFF.